These 17 T cell receptor beta chains were sequenced from one sample in a study of shared clonotypes between healthy human individuals. The protocol was immunoSEQ multiplex PCR, while the TCRdb copy is restricted to in-frame clones and leaves out a portion. The sample consists of a few million clones, 90% to 96% of them appearing once. The sequencing input was naive CD4+ T cells sorted from blood. Subset meaning: CD45RA+ positively selected. The origin of the receptors is a man between 18 and 35 years old in good health.

The chain couples TRBV29-1 to TRBJ2-7, with TRBD2 identical over 10 bases. Germline trimming cut 7 bases from V and 0 bases from J; bases unmatched to any gene: 9. Germline loops: CDR1 SQVTM, CDR2 ANQGSEA. The CDR3 contains 15 residues. The CDR3 is CSASPTSGPSYEQYF. The CDR3 nucleotides read TGCAGCGCTTCACCGACTAGCGGGCCCTCCTACGAGCAGTACTTC.

The chain carries TRBV2 and TRBJ2-2; D possibly corresponds to TRBD2 (5 bases). This CDR3 region has 11 residues. CDR1 and CDR2 (germline): SNHLY, FYNNEI. Deletions cut 11 bases from V and 4 bases from J, with 8 bases between. CDR3 nucleotide sequence: TGTGCCGTGAGGGCCACCGGGGAGCTGTTTTTT. It encodes CAVRATGELFF.

The chain joins TRBV5-1 to TRBJ1-6; no definite D call. Germline CDR1 is SGHRS and CDR2 is YFSETQ. The CDR3 is made up of 13 amino acids. Trimming took 7 bases from V and 7 from J, leaving 12 bases between them. The CDR3 region has the DNA TGCGCCAGCGGCCTTTCGCTGAATTCACCCCTCCACTTT. This translates into CASGLSLNSPLHF.

The chain has TRBV18 and TRBJ2-7; D unclear. This CDR3 is built from 13 residues. Germline V CDR1 and CDR2: KGHSH, LQKENI. The V gene lost 4 bases and the J gene lost 3 bases, with 10 bases spanning the gap. The DNA of the CDR3 is TGTGCCAGCTCACAGTCGGAAAACTACGAGCAGTACTTC. It codes for CASSQSENYEQYF.

This sequence joins TRBV7-2 and TRBJ2-3; TRBD2 is a possible D gene (6 bases). The CDR3 totals 14 residues. V was cut by 4 bases and J by 2 bases, with 10 bases left in between. Germline values: CDR1 SGHTA, CDR2 FQGNSA. CDR3 region: CASSSRTITDTQYF. The CDR3 coding sequence is TGTGCCAGCAGCTCTAGGACTATCACAGATACGCAGTATTTT. Full variable domain (rest looked up from reference TRBV7-2 and TRBJ2-3): GAGVSQSPSNKVTEKGKDVELRCDPISGHTALYWYRQSLGQGLEFLIYFQGNSAPDKSGLPSDRFSAERTGGSVSTLTIQRTQQEDSAVYLCASSSRTITDTQYFGPGTRLTVL.

The chain has TRBV18 and TRBJ2-5; D may be TRBD2 (5 bases). The CDR3 totals 15 residues. Germline loops: CDR1 KGHSH, CDR2 LQKENI. V was shortened by 3 bases and J by 4 bases, with 15 bases between the two germline ends. CDR3 nucleotides: TGTGCCAGCTCACCCCGGACCGGGGAAGGAGAGACCCAGTACTTC. This sequence encodes CASSPRTGEGETQYF.

This chain links TRBV19 with TRBJ1-5; no firm D call. V dropped 1 base and J dropped 0 bases, with 13 bases sitting between them. CDR1 LNHDA and CDR2 SQIVND come from the germline V gene (reference sequence). This CDR3 contains 17 residues. The CDR3 here is CASSIVGSGVSNQPQHF. In DNA form, the CDR3 reads TGTGCCAGTAGTATAGTAGGATCCGGGGTTAGCAATCAGCCCCAGCATTTT.

This clone occurred once. The chain couples TRBV19 to TRBJ1-4, with D possibly being TRBD1 (5 bases). This CDR3 is 14 amino acids long. CDR1 and CDR2 from the germline V gene are LNHDA and SQIVND (reference sequence). With 3 bases removed from V and 7 bases from J, the gap between germline ends came to 12 bases. The CDR3: CASSMGQGGEKLFF. In DNA form, the CDR3 reads TGTGCCAGTAGTATGGGCCAGGGAGGTGAAAAACTGTTTTTT.

This sequence joins TRBV7-3 and TRBJ2-7, with a weak D call TRBD2 (6 bases). CDR1 is SGHTA, CDR2 FQGTGA, per germline. The CDR3 spans 14 residues. V was pared by 5 bases and J by 3 bases, with 14 bases between. CDR3 DNA sequence: TGTGCCAGCAGCCTAGTACCCGGGAGCTACGAGCAGTACTTC. This encodes CASSLVPGSYEQYF.

The chain uses TRBV10-2 and TRBJ1-5; D is possibly TRBD1 (5 bases). The germline V gene has CDR1 WSHSY and CDR2 SAAADI. The V end lost 6 bases, the J end lost 0 bases, and 12 bases lay between the germline ends. CDR3 length: 15 amino acids. The CDR3 coding sequence is TGCGCCAGCAGGGACATCCTACTTAGCAATCAGCCCCAGCATTTT. Translated: CASRDILLSNQPQHF.

This clone was detected once. This rearrangement joins TRBV11-2 to TRBJ1-4, with 8 bases lining up with TRBD1. V trimming: 5 bases; J trimming: 8 bases; junction bases outside the gene matches: 22. Germline loops: CDR1 SGHAT, CDR2 FQNNGV. The CDR3 has 19 residues. The CDR3 region is CASSNRGLRTGIIREKLFF. The CDR3 region has the DNA TGTGCCAGCAGCAATAGGGGTTTAAGGACAGGGATCATTCGGGAAAAACTGTTTTTT.

The V gene is TRBV30, the J gene TRBJ2-1, with D perhaps TRBD1 (5 bases). Germline lookup yields CDR1 GTSNPN and CDR2 SVGIG (reference sequence). Trimming pared 6 bases from V and 4 bases from J, leaving 16 bases between. CDR3 length equals 14 residues. The DNA of the CDR3 is TGTGCCTGTCCGACAGAAAACTTATACAATGAGCAGTTCTTC. This sequence encodes CACPTENLYNEQFF. The variable domain in full, completed from reference TRBV30 and TRBJ2-1, reads SQTIHQWPATLVQPVGSPLSLECTVEGTSNPNLYWYRQAAGRGLQLLFYSVGIGQISSEVPQNLSASRPQDRQFILSSKKLLLSDSGFYLCACPTENLYNEQFFGPGTRLTVL.

The V call is TRBV7-8, the J call TRBJ2-7; TRBD2 aligns across 12 bases. The CDR3 loop spans 17 amino acids. Trimming cost V 5 bases and J 5 bases; bases outside gene matches: 13. From germline, CDR1 is SGHVS and CDR2 FQNEAQ. The CDR3 loop is CASSPILAGGPMDEQYF. In DNA form, the CDR3 reads TGTGCCAGCAGCCCTATACTAGCGGGGGGTCCTATGGACGAGCAGTACTTC. Combining the CDR3 with reference TRBV7-8 and TRBJ2-7 gives the whole variable domain GAGVSQSPRYKVAKRGQDVALRCDPISGHVSLFWYQQALGQGPEFLTYFQNEAQLDKSGLPSDRFFAERPEGSVSTLKIQRTQQEDSAVYLCASSPILAGGPMDEQYFGPGTRLTVT.

This clone was recorded once. The rearrangement uses TRBV5-4 and TRBJ2-1; TRBD1 matches 10 bases. With 2 bases clipped from V and 2 bases from J, the junction kept 1 base outside the gene matches. The germline CDR1 and CDR2 sequences are SGHNT and YYREEE (reference sequence). The CDR3 extends over 15 amino acids. The CDR3 spells CASSFDRGPYNEQFF. CDR3 nucleotide sequence: TGTGCCAGCAGCTTCGACAGGGGGCCCTACAATGAGCAGTTCTTC.

The chain combines TRBV6-1 with TRBJ1-5; possibly TRBD1 for D (5 bases). V lost 3 bases and J 6 bases, leaving 9 bases between the germline ends. CDR1 and CDR2 (germline): MNHNS, SASEGT. There are 13 residues in the CDR3. Here the CDR3 reads CASSDLGVQPQHF. CDR3 in DNA: TGTGCCAGCAGTGATTTGGGGGTTCAGCCCCAGCATTTT.

The chain combines TRBV5-1 with TRBJ2-6; 7 nucleotides align to TRBD1. Germline trimming cut 1 base from V and 2 bases from J; bases unmatched to any gene: 0. CDR3 length equals 15 residues. Germline loops: CDR1 SGHRS, CDR2 YFSETQ. The CDR3 is CASSLQGAGANVLTF. The CDR3 region has the DNA TGCGCCAGCAGCTTGCAGGGGGCTGGGGCCAACGTCCTGACTTTC.

The V and J genes are TRBV2 and TRBJ2-3, with no clear D. V shed 2 bases and J shed 6 bases, with 9 bases lying between them. This CDR3 spans 13 amino acids. CDR1 SNHLY and CDR2 FYNNEI come from the germline V gene. The DNA of the CDR3 is TGTGCCAGCAGTGAACAGGCCCTGGATACGCAGTATTTT. Its protein product is CASSEQALDTQYF.